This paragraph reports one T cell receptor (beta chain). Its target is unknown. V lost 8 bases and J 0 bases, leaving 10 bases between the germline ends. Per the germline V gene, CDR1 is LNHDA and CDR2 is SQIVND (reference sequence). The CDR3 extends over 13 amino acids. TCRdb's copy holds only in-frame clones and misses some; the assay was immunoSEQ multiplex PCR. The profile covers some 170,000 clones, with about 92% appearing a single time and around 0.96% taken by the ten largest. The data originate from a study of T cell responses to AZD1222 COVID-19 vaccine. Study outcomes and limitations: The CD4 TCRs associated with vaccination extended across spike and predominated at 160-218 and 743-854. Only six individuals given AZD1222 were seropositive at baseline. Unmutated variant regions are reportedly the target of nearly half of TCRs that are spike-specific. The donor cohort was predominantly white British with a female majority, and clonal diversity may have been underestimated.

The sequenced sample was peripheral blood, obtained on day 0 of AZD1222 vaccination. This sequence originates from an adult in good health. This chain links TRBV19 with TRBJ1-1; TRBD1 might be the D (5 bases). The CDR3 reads CASSQGMNTEAFF. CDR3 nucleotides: TGTGCCAGTTCCCAGGGTATGAACACTGAAGCTTTCTTT.